Detailed here is one T cell receptor (beta chain). Its matching antigen is unknown. The data belong to a study of T cell repertoires in cytomegalovirus infection. Study context: In the study, CMV epitopes included recently identified HLA-C-restricted and well-studied HLA-B-restricted ones. The public TCR beta signatures pointed to both CMV infection and matching HLA type.

The CDR3 runs 14 residues. The trim removed 4 bases at V and 7 bases at J, leaving 6 bases unmatched. Study-wide points: Ex vivo, HLA-C-restricted CMV-specific TCR beta clonotypes prevailed over the rest of the response.

Using its own MiXCR run on the reads, TCRdb lists one record per CDR3 protein. The sample lists under 150,000 distinct CDR3 sequences; roughly 31% were seen once. The chain is built from TRBV12-3 or TRBV12-4 and TRBJ2-1, with 8 bases fitting TRBD2. The material sequenced was CD8+ T cells from cultured PBMCs, taken from culture after CMV antigen stimulation. The clonotype was recovered from a human donor in good health (CMV status not recorded). Some clones in this sample may be carry-over from other donors' samples. CDR3 coding DNA: TGTGCCAGCAGTTCGACCGCGGGGGGAAATGAGCAGTTCTTC. Translating gives CASSSTAGGNEQFF.